This TCR beta chain was sequenced in a study of memory CD4+ T cells and cytomegalovirus serostatus (dated by TCRdb to about 2019). For the study in its entirety: The cohort included around 35 healthy adults from Belgium, of whom 9 were CMV seropositive and roughly 25 were CMV seronegative. CD4+ memory TCRbeta repertoires of a Belgian cohort with known cytomegalovirus serostatus were sequenced in order to replicate a published TCR-based CMV serostatus classifier. Broader findings and caveats from the paper: The results were read as suggesting that the CMV-associated TCR signature is, for the most part, present in the CD4+ memory repertoire. For CMV serostatus prediction, a median bootstrapped AUC of approximately 0.95 was reached with the original framework, and a median bootstrapped AUC of 0.91 was reached with a US-trained random forest. Among the 150 to 200 previously reported CMV-associated TCRbeta sequences, approximately 67 showed up in the CD4+ memory repertoires, with each one found in between one and five individuals. Only CD4+CD45RO+ memory cells were sequenced, in contrast to the original study, which included naive and memory CD4+ and CD8+ populations. The original-framework classifier achieved a median bootstrapped AUC of roughly 0.95 with a 95% CI of 0.76-1.00 on the Belgian cohort.

The Quick-DNA Microprep Kit was used to extract genomic DNA from the sorted cells. TCRbeta DNA was amplified with the immunoSEQ hsTCRbeta kit following the manufacturer's protocol. TCRbeta libraries were sequenced on an Illumina MiSeq instrument. In the authors' own workflow: Once out-of-frame sequences had been removed, some 2 million distinct TCRbeta sequences were left, which works out to an average of approximately 61,000 per individual. Each individual was scored using the number of some 150 previously reported CMV-associated TCRbeta sequences that the individual carried and the total number of productive distinct TCRbeta sequences. A beta-binomial model was reimplemented in Python, and scikit-learn random forests with default parameters were trained on data from the US cohort. Classifier performance on the Belgian cohort was summarized as median AUC with percentile confidence intervals calculated over 10,000 bootstrap iterations. TCRdb stores this immuneACCESS table with in-frame sequences only. Part of the clones is absent; in the studies checked, under half of the shortfall reflects unresolved V genes, and no reason is known for the rest. V and J calls and clone size are those listed in that table; D and trimming were worked out from the DNA. For this sample there are 50,000 to 65,000 clones; over 60% appear just once. The ten largest account for around 1.3% of the sample.

CDR1 and CDR2 are read off the germline V gene as SGDLS and YYNGEE. From the cysteine through the phenylalanine, the CDR3 covers 15 amino acids. Here the CDR3 DNA is all that survives: 45 bases in frame from base 1. V was cut back by 1 base and J by 6 bases, leaving a gap of 13 bases between them. A FACSAria II was used to sort memory CD4+ T cells, defined as single viable CD3+CD4+CD8-CD45RO+ cells. CMV serostatus was assessed using a Roche Elecsys assay, by which serum IgG against CMV pp150, pp28, p38 and p52 was detected. Following thawing, total CD4+ T cells were enriched through positive selection using CD4 magnetic microbeads. The samples came from a separate study whose specific focus was interrogating the CD4+ T cell memory repertoire. Peripheral blood mononuclear cells were isolated and cryopreserved according to standard operating procedures, and serum was stored at -80 degrees C. The staining relied on CD3-PerCP (BW264/56), CD4-APC (RPA-T4), CD45RO-PE (UCHT1) and CD8-Pacific Orange (3B5) antibodies, and Sytox blue was used to exclude non-viable cells.

As regards this clone: Its binding antigen is unknown. No much larger clone exists at a distance of one base, and base qualities are not known.

Recombination joined TRBV9 with TRBJ2-2; there is no confident call for the D gene. The TCR originated in an adult in good health and CMV-seropositive. Sequencing input: memory CD4+ T cells from blood. The DNA reads TGTGCCAGCAGCGTAAGGCCGGAATACGCCGGGGAGCTGTTTTTT. This sequence encodes CASSVRPEYAGELFF.